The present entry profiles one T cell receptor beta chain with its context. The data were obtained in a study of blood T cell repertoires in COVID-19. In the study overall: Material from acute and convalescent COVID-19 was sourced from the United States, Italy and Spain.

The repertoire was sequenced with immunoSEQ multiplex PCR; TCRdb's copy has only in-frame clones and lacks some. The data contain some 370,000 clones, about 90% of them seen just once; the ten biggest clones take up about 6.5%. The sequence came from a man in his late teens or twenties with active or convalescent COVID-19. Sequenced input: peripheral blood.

CDR3 nucleotides: TGTGCCAGCAGCCCCAGTAGGCTTAACGGGTACGAGCAGTACTTC. It translates to CASSPSRLNGYEQYF. The V call is TRBV9, the J call TRBJ2-7; D is undetermined. The CDR3 loop spans 15 amino acids. Per the germline V gene, CDR1 is SGDLS and CDR2 is YYNGEE. V was shortened by 4 bases and J by 4 bases, with 18 bases between the two germline ends. Full variable domain (remainder filled in from reference TRBV9 and TRBJ2-7): DSGVTQTPKHLITATGQRVTLRCSPRSGDLSVYWYQQSLDQGLQFLIQYYNGEERAKGNILERFSAQQFPDLHSELNLSSLELGDSALYFCASSPSRLNGYEQYFGPGTRLTVT.